The clone carrying this T cell receptor (beta chain) qualifies as medium-sized. The antigen is not known. Following extraction, RNA underwent reverse transcription to cDNA, which served as the sequencing template. Some clones are missing from TCRdb's copy, which holds only in-frame ones; the method was immunoSEQ multiplex PCR. This table holds 55,000 to 65,000 clones, about 40% found once. The sample originates from a study of CD8+ T cells in alopecia areata. General observations from the study: Patients shared TCRs less clearly than mice did, possibly owing to HLA. Lesional tissue from the scalp (especially in alopecia totalis/universalis) showed higher clonality than normal scalp.

This receptor was identified in a human donor with alopecia areata. Sample: NKG2D-low CD8+ T cells sorted from blood.

The CDR3 spells CASSDSLDGSYNEQFF. For the CDR3, the DNA is TGTGCCAGCAGCGATTCCCTGGACGGATCCTACAATGAGCAGTTCTTC. V usage is TRBV7-9 and J usage is TRBJ2-1; D gene ambiguous. CDR3 size: 16 residues. V lost 5 bases, J lost 1 base, and 15 bases lay in between. In germline, CDR1 is SEHNR, CDR2 FQNEAQ (reference sequence). Full variable domain (remainder filled in from reference TRBV7-9 and TRBJ2-1): DTGVSQNPRHKITKRGQNVTFRCDPISEHNRLYWYRQTLGQGPEFLTYFQNEAQLEKSRLLSDRFSAERPKGSFSTLEIQRTEQGDSAMYLCASSDSLDGSYNEQFFGPGTRLTVL.